This T cell receptor beta chain was retrieved from a study of T cell changes during pregnancy in multiple sclerosis. Germline-derived CDR1 and CDR2 are SGHRS and YFSETQ. The CDR3 is 13 residues long. V was cut by 4 bases and J by 6 bases, with 13 bases left in between. Here immunoSEQ multiplex PCR was the method, and the copy in TCRdb shows in-frame clones only, minus some. The data show tens of thousands of clones, 75% to 95% seen once. The sequencing used CD8+ T cells from peripheral blood mononuclear cells, collected in the second trimester of pregnancy. The rearrangement joins TRBV5-1 to TRBJ1-1; D call uncertain. This sequence was found in a female donor with multiple sclerosis, enrolled in a pregnancy study. The CDR3 reads CASSPVERAEAFF. The CDR3 DNA is TGCGCCAGCAGCCCCGTGGAGAGGGCTGAAGCTTTCTTT. Based on the CDR3 plus reference TRBV5-1 and TRBJ1-1, the full variable domain is KAGVTQTPRYLIKTRGQQVTLSCSPISGHRSVSWYQQTPGQGLQFLFEYFSETQRNKGNFPGRFSGRQFSNSRSEMNVSTLELGDSALYLCASSPVERAEAFFGQGTRLTVV.